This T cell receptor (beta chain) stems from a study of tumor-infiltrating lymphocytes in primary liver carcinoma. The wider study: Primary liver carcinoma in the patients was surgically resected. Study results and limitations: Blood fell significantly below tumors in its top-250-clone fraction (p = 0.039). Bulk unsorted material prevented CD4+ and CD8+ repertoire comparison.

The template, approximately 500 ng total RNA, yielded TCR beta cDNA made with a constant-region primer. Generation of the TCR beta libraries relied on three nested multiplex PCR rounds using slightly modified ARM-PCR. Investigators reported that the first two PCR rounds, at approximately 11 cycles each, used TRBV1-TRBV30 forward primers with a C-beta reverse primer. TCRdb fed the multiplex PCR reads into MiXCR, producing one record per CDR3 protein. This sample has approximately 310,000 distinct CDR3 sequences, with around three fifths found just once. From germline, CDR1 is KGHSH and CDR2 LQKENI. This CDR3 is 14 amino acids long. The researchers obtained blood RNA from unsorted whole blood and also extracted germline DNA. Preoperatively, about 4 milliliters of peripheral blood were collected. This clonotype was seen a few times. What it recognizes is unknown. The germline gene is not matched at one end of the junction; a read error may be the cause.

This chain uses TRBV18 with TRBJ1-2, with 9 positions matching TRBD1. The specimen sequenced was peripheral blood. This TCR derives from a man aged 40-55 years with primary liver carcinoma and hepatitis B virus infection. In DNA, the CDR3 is TGTGCCAGTTCACCGGACAGGGGTGGGTATGGCTACACCTTC. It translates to CASSPDRGGYGYTF. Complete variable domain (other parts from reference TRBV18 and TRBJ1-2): NAGVMQNPRHLVRRRGQEARLRCSPMKGHSHVYWYRQLPEEGLKFMVYLQKENIIDESGMPKERFSAEFPKEGPSILRIQQVVRGDSAAYFCASSPDRGGYGYTFGSGTRLTVV.